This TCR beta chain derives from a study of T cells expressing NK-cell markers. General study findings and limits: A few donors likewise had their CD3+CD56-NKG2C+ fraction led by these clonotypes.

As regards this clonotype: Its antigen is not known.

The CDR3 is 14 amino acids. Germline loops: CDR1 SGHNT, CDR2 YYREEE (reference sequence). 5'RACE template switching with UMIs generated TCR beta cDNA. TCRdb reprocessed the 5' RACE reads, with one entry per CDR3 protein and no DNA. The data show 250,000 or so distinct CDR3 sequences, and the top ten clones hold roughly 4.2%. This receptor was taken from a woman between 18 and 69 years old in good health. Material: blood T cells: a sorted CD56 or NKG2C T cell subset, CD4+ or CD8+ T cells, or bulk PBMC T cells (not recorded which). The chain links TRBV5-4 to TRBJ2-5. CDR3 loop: CASSLGATQETQYF.